The 32 T cell receptor beta chains reported below all come from one sample, sequenced in a study of regulatory T cells in long-lasting Graves disease. Time point indicated: newly diagnosed GD, antithyroid drugs for less than 3 months. Making the TCR library involved RNA that had been extracted from PBMCs. Relying on iRepertoire HTBI primers and Arm-PCR of CDR3 regions, the team built TCR beta libraries. TCRdb itself ran the multiplex PCR reads through MiXCR, one entry per CDR3 protein. The data hold 200,000 to 250,000 distinct CDR3 sequences, with about 17% observed a single time. The sample consisted of peripheral blood mononuclear cells (PBMCs), taken at new diagnosis, from a patient treated with antithyroid drugs. The receptor set was obtained from a female donor with Graves disease.

In this sample, this clonotype turned up many times. This may stem from a read error, because a much larger clone lies one nucleotide away. The J gene is TRBJ2-2, the V gene TRBV11-3, with D tentatively TRBD2 (6 bases). The germline V gene encodes CDR1 SGHNT and CDR2 YENEEA. The CDR3 has 13 residues. DNA of the CDR3: TGTGCCAGCAGCCCCCGCACCACCGGGGGGCTGTTTTTT. As protein: CASSPRTTGGLFF.

This chain links TRBV9 with TRBJ2-6; no clear D gene. This CDR3 is 16 amino acids long. Per the germline V gene, CDR1 is SGDLS and CDR2 is YYNGEE. Trimming shortened V by 0 bases and J by 2 bases, and 9 bases separated the two germline ends. CDR3 sequence reads: CASSVEAGPGANVLTF. Written as DNA, the CDR3 is TGTGCCAGCAGCGTAGAGGCTGGACCTGGGGCCAACGTCCTGACTTTC.

The sample holds many counts of this clonotype. The CDR3 nucleotides are TGTGCCAGCAGCCAGAGAGGGGGCTCCCGGGAGGAGCAGTTCTTC. Translation: CASSQRGGSREEQFF. The V call is TRBV3-1, the J call TRBJ2-1; TRBD1 is a possible D gene (7 bases). CDR1 is LGHDT, CDR2 YNNKEL, per germline (reference sequence). This CDR3 spans 15 amino acids. Trimming cost V 3 bases and J 10 bases, with 19 bases left between them.

At least ten counts were recorded for this clonotype. V gene TRBV20-1 combines with J gene TRBJ2-5, with D possibly matching TRBD2 (6 bases). Germline V CDR1 and CDR2: DFQATT, SNEGSKA (reference sequence). V shed 1 base and J shed 4 bases, with 10 bases lying between them. CDR3 size: 13 residues. CDR3 protein: CSARGEAGETQYF. In DNA, the CDR3 is TGCAGTGCTAGAGGGGAAGCGGGAGAGACCCAGTACTTC.

This chain uses TRBV20-1 with TRBJ2-1, with TRBD2 identical over 14 bases. V trimming: 6 bases; J trimming: 4 bases; junction bases outside the gene matches: 8. In germline, CDR1 is DFQATT, CDR2 SNEGSKA (reference sequence). CDR3 length equals 16 residues. CDR3 loop: CSAQTSGRAAYNEQFF. The CDR3, as DNA: TGCAGTGCGCAGACTAGCGGGAGGGCCGCATACAATGAGCAGTTCTTC.

The CDR3 region is CASSLWVGTSITDTQYF. In DNA form, the CDR3 reads TGTGCCAGCAGTTTATGGGTGGGGACTAGCATCACAGATACGCAGTATTTT. This rearrangement joins TRBV28 to TRBJ2-3; 9 nucleotides align to TRBD2. Germline V gene sequence: CDR1 MDHEN, CDR2 SYDVKM. The CDR3 spans 17 residues. V was clipped by 0 bases and J by 2 bases; unmatched bases: 6.

About this clonotype itself: A read error is possible here, since a much larger clone lies one base away. The chain employs TRBV11-3 and TRBJ1-4; perhaps TRBD1 as D (5 bases). The CDR3 has 14 residues. V gave up 4 bases and J gave up 4 bases, with 10 bases separating them. CDR1 and CDR2 (germline): SGHNT, YENEEA. The CDR3 DNA is TGTGCCAGCAGCTCCATCAGGGTTAATGAAAAACTGTTTTTT. Protein: CASSSIRVNEKLFF.

This clonotype was detected ten times or more. The rearrangement uses TRBV20-1 and TRBJ1-5; unclear D gene. Germline CDR1 reads DFQATT; CDR2 reads SNEGSKA (reference sequence). The V and J ends lost 0 bases and 0 bases respectively, with 12 bases between them. The CDR3 is 16 amino acids. CDR3 amino acids: CSARDRNLDSNQPQHF. The CDR3 DNA sequence: TGCAGTGCTAGAGATAGAAATTTGGATAGCAATCAGCCCCAGCATTTT.

About this clonotype: This is likely an artifact of a read error, given a far larger clone one base away. This sequence joins TRBV13 and TRBJ2-1; the D gene is possibly TRBD2 (6 bases). The CDR3 sequence is 16 residues long. V was pared by 8 bases and J by 10 bases, with 27 bases between. Germline values: CDR1 PRHDT, CDR2 FYEKMQ (reference sequence). CDR3 nucleotide sequence: TGTGCCAGCTCCCTTGAGGGGACTGTTAGCTCCTACGAGCAGTTCTTC. Translation: CASSLEGTVSSYEQFF.

Of note for this clonotype: A much more abundant neighbour one base away suggests this may be a read error. The rearrangement links TRBV9 to TRBJ2-1; TRBD2 matches 9 bases. CDR1 and CDR2 from the germline V gene are SGDLS and YYNGEE. The CDR3 spans 14 residues. CDR3 protein: CTSSSIAGAREQFF. The CDR3 region has the DNA TGTACCAGCAGCTCCATAGCGGGAGCGAGGGAGCAGTTCTTC.

This clonotype was counted many times. The DNA of the CDR3 is TGTGCCAGCAGCGAGCCGGGAGGGGAGACCCAGTACTTC. Its protein is CASSEPGGETQYF. The J gene is TRBJ2-5, the V gene TRBV2; 8 nucleotides match TRBD2. Germline V CDR1 and CDR2: SNHLY, FYNNEI. V was pared by 6 bases and J by 5 bases, with 5 bases of the junction left unmatched. The CDR3 totals 13 residues.

This clonotype was picked up many times. This chain joins TRBV27 and TRBJ2-1; 8 bases are a match to TRBD2. Germline values: CDR1 MNHEY, CDR2 SMNVEV (reference sequence). V lost 2 bases, J lost 6 bases, and 6 bases stayed unmatched. This CDR3 comprises 15 residues. The CDR3 DNA reads TGTGCCAGCAGTTTAGGACTAGCCCAATCCAATGAGCAGTTCTTC. Translating it yields CASSLGLAQSNEQFF.

At least ten counts were recorded for this clonotype. This chain links TRBV19 with TRBJ2-3; D is undetermined. Germline V CDR1 and CDR2: LNHDA, SQIVND (reference sequence). V was cut by 4 bases and J by 1 base, with 12 bases left in between. This CDR3 has 15 amino acids. The CDR3: CASSKSVDGTDTQYF. The DNA of the CDR3 is TGTGCCAGTAGTAAATCGGTAGACGGCACAGATACGCAGTATTTT. Using reference TRBV19 and TRBJ2-3 for the parts outside the CDR3, the full variable domain is DGGITQSPKYLFRKEGQNVTLSCEQNLNHDAMYWYRQDPGQGLRLIYYSQIVNDFQKGDIAEGYSVSREKKESFPLTVTSAQKNPTAFYLCASSKSVDGTDTQYFGPGTRLTVL.

J is TRBJ2-3 and V is TRBV16; unclear D gene. V lost 5 bases and J lost 2, with 5 bases in between. The CDR3 spans 12 residues. The germline CDR1 and CDR2 sequences are KGHSY and FQNENV. As DNA, the CDR3 is TGTGCCAGCAGCGCCACCACAGATACGCAGTATTTT. It specifies CASSATTDTQYF.

This clonotype was seen many times. The genes are TRBV7-2 and TRBJ2-1; D is possibly TRBD2 (6 bases). CDR1 is SGHTA and CDR2 is FQGNSA in the germline V gene. Trimming cost V 10 bases and J 2 bases, with 15 bases left between them. The CDR3 is made up of 14 amino acids. The CDR3 bases are TGTGCCACCCGCACCGGGAGTACCTACAATGAGCAGTTCTTC. Protein: CATRTGSTYNEQFF. Looking up the rest from reference TRBV7-2 and TRBJ2-1 gives the full variable domain: GAGVSQSPSNKVTEKGKDVELRCDPISGHTALYWYRQSLGQGLEFLIYFQGNSAPDKSGLPSDRFSAERTGGSVSTLTIQRTQQEDSAVYLCATRTGSTYNEQFFGPGTRLTVL.

This clonotype was detected ten times or more. The chain is built from TRBV19 and TRBJ2-7; D gene uncertain. Germline V gene sequence: CDR1 LNHDA, CDR2 SQIVND (reference sequence). The CDR3 spans 14 residues. V shed 5 bases and J shed 0 bases, with 11 bases lying between them. The CDR3, as DNA: TGTGCCAGTAGTGGGCATCCGAGCTCCTACGAGCAGTACTTC. Its protein product is CASSGHPSSYEQYF.

This clonotype has a count of ten or more. The chain uses TRBV29-1 and TRBJ1-4; D gene uncertain. The CDR3 sequence is 11 residues long. V lost 4 bases to trimming and J lost 5 bases, with 5 bases between them. Germline CDR1 reads SQVTM; CDR2 reads ANQGSEA. The CDR3 here is CSVGGNEKLFF. The CDR3 DNA reads TGCAGCGTTGGGGGAAATGAAAAACTGTTTTTT.

This clonotype was recorded a few times. This chain connects TRBV12-3 or TRBV12-4 to TRBJ1-4; 7 nucleotides agree with TRBD1. The CDR3 runs to 14 residues. V lost 4 bases, J lost 3 bases, and 2 bases stayed unmatched. CDR3 DNA: TGTGCCAGCAGTTGGACAGGTTCTAATGAAAAACTGTTTTTT. This encodes CASSWTGSNEKLFF.

This clonotype was picked up many times. This chain joins TRBV24-1 and TRBJ2-1; TRBD2 matches 10 bases. Germline trimming cut 4 bases from V and 9 bases from J; bases unmatched to any gene: 8. CDR1 is KGHDR, CDR2 SFDVKD, per germline. The CDR3 loop spans 15 amino acids. The CDR3 region is CATSEELAGIGEQFF. The CDR3 nucleotides are TGTGCCACCAGTGAGGAACTAGCGGGAATAGGTGAGCAGTTCTTC.

The V call is TRBV6-1, the J call TRBJ1-2; tentative D call: TRBD1 (6 bases). V was shortened by 5 bases and J by 7 bases, with 20 bases between the two germline ends. This CDR3 is 15 amino acids long. Germline V gene sequence: CDR1 MNHNS, CDR2 SASEGT. CDR3 amino acids: CASSPPGEEYLGYTF. CDR3 bases: TGTGCCAGCAGTCCACCAGGGGAGGAGTATCTTGGCTACACCTTC.

The V gene is TRBV2, the J gene TRBJ1-2; D uncertain. The V gene lost 0 bases and the J gene lost 6 bases, with 8 bases spanning the gap. Per the germline V gene, CDR1 is SNHLY and CDR2 is FYNNEI. The CDR3 totals 13 residues. The CDR3 loop is CASSEAGRHGYTF. In DNA form, the CDR3 reads TGTGCCAGCAGTGAAGCAGGGAGGCATGGCTACACCTTC.

Note on this clonotype: A much larger clone is a single base away; this may be a read error. This chain uses TRBV6-2 or TRBV6-3 with TRBJ2-3; 9 bases are shared with TRBD2. CDR3 length: 17 amino acids. The germline V gene has CDR1 MNHEY and CDR2 SVGEGT. The CDR3 spells CASSHSASGNRGDTQYF. CDR3 bases: TGTGCCAGCAGTCACTCTGCTAGCGGGAACCGGGGAGATACGCAGTATTTT.

Only a few counts were recorded for this clonotype. The rearrangement joins TRBV7-9 to TRBJ1-1, with TRBD1 matching 8 bases. V shed 8 bases, J shed 3 bases, and the junction held 2 bases outside the gene matches. CDR1 and CDR2 from the germline V gene are SEHNR and FQNEAQ (reference sequence). The CDR3 has 12 residues. The CDR3 DNA sequence: TGTGCCAGCGGACAGGGTGACACTGAAGCTTTCTTT. Amino acid sequence: CASGQGDTEAFF.

This clonotype has a count of ten or more. CDR3 sequence reads: CASRRENTEAFF. CDR3 nucleotide sequence: TGTGCCAGCAGGCGGGAGAACACTGAAGCTTTCTTT. This chain links TRBV25-1 with TRBJ1-1, with no clear D. The CDR3 is made up of 12 amino acids. The germline V gene encodes CDR1 MGHDK and CDR2 SYGVNS. Trimming pared 6 bases from V and 1 base from J, leaving 6 bases between. Combining the CDR3 with reference TRBV25-1 and TRBJ1-1 gives the whole variable domain EADIYQTPRYLVIGTGKKITLECSQTMGHDKMYWYQQDPGMELHLIHYSYGVNSTEKGDLSSESTVSRIRTEHFPLTLESARPSHTSQYLCASRRENTEAFFGQGTRLTVV.

The chain's CDR3 is CSAPPTSSGETQYF. The CDR3 DNA sequence: TGCAGTGCTCCTCCGACTAGTTCGGGTGAGACCCAGTACTTC. The genes are TRBV20-1 and TRBJ2-5, with D perhaps TRBD2 (6 bases). This CDR3 has 14 amino acids. Germline V gene data show CDR1 as DFQATT and CDR2 as SNEGSKA (reference sequence). Trimming removed 5 bases from V and 5 bases from J, with 18 bases in between.

At least ten counts were recorded for this clonotype. The V gene is TRBV6-5, the J gene TRBJ1-1; D is unclear. This CDR3 is 12 amino acids long. Trimming left V 0 bases short and J 7 bases short, with 6 bases between. The germline V gene has CDR1 MNHEY and CDR2 SVGAGI. The CDR3 region is CASSYSTVEAFF. CDR3 bases: TGTGCCAGCAGTTACTCGACGGTTGAAGCTTTCTTT.

Ten or more counts support this clonotype. The chain combines TRBV30 with TRBJ2-3, with D perhaps matching TRBD1 (6 bases). Germline V gene sequence: CDR1 GTSNPN, CDR2 SVGIG (reference sequence). The CDR3 runs to 15 residues. V dropped 3 bases and J dropped 0 bases, with 13 bases sitting between them. CDR3 amino acids: CAWSPFTGSTDTQYF. In DNA form, the CDR3 reads TGTGCCTGGAGCCCTTTTACAGGGAGCACAGATACGCAGTATTTT.

This clonotype was found many times. This chain joins TRBV24-1 and TRBJ2-2, with D tentatively TRBD1 (5 bases). The CDR3 has 16 residues. Deletions cut 4 bases from V and 1 base from J, with 12 bases between. CDR1 is KGHDR and CDR2 is SFDVKD in the germline V gene. CDR3 region: CATSDPGRGNTGELFF. In DNA form, the CDR3 reads TGTGCCACCAGTGACCCAGGAAGGGGGAACACCGGGGAGCTGTTTTTT.

This clonotype was observed a handful of times. CDR3 nucleotide sequence: TGTGCCACCAGCCCCCGGGACAGGAGCACAGATACGCAGTATTTT. Protein sequence: CATSPRDRSTDTQYF. The genes are TRBV24-1 and TRBJ2-3; 8 bases map to TRBD1. V lost 7 bases to trimming and J lost 0 bases; unmatched junction nucleotides: 5. CDR3 length: 15 amino acids. Germline-derived CDR1 and CDR2 are KGHDR and SFDVKD.

This clonotype was recorded many times. This chain uses TRBV9 with TRBJ2-5, with TRBD2 matching 8 bases. V gave up 0 bases and J gave up 4 bases; unmatched junction bases: 8. Germline V gene sequence: CDR1 SGDLS, CDR2 YYNGEE. There are 16 residues in the CDR3. CDR3 DNA sequence: TGTGCCAGCAGCGTAGCTCCAACTAGCGGAAGAGAGACCCAGTACTTC. It yields the protein CASSVAPTSGRETQYF.

This chain joins TRBV4-1 and TRBJ1-6; D remains ambiguous. Germline CDR1 and CDR2: MGHRA and YSYEKL. The CDR3 has 16 residues. Trimming removed 1 base at V and 8 bases at J, with 15 bases between. DNA of the CDR3: TGCGCCAGCAGCCAAGCCCGGGGAAGGACTGATTCACCCCTCCACTTT. This gives the protein CASSQARGRTDSPLHF.

This clonotype was counted ten times or more. J is TRBJ2-7 and V is TRBV6-1; 11 nucleotides agree with TRBD1. V shed 6 bases and J 4 bases; nucleotides not matched to a gene: 5. The CDR3 contains 14 residues. Germline CDR1 is MNHNS and CDR2 is SASEGT. CDR3 DNA sequence: TGTGCCAGCAGCACAGGGACAGGGGGATACGAGCAGTACTTC. Translated, it gives CASSTGTGGYEQYF.